In this sample, the clone carrying this T cell receptor beta chain turned up many times. Antigen unknown. This sample was included in a study of response to subunit inactivated influenza vaccine. Findings and caveats of the study: The authors put forward the suggestion that each seasonal influenza vaccination may bring in only a limited number of new T cells.

V shed 2 bases and J shed 6 bases, with 14 bases lying between them. The CDR3 extends over 15 amino acids. CDR1 and CDR2 (germline): MDHEN, SYDVKM. Each CDR3 protein gets one entry after TCRdb re-called the RT-PCR reads with MiXCR. The sample shows roughly 700,000 distinct CDR3 sequences, more than 11% of them seen only once. The source of this sequence is a man aged 50-60 years who received an inactivated influenza vaccine. The V call is TRBV28, the J call TRBJ2-1, with a weak D call TRBD1 (6 bases). The source was PBMCs from blood, collected about 14 days before vaccination. The CDR3 coding sequence is TGTGCCAGCAGTTTAGGGACACAACAGGCCAATGAGCAGTTCTTC. Its translation: CASSLGTQQANEQFF.